These 19 T cell receptor beta chains were all obtained from the same sample, sequenced in a study of blood T cell repertoires in COVID-19. Only in-frame clones appear in the TCRdb table, and some are missing; sequencing was by immunoSEQ multiplex PCR. The sample contains a few hundred thousand clones, around 86% of which appear only once. The material sequenced was PBMCs or T cells enriched from blood (not recorded which). All receptors come from a woman aged 40 to 50 with acute COVID-19.

This rearrangement joins TRBV7-8 to TRBJ2-6; D gene unclear. Between the trimmed V and J ends, which lost 8 bases and 4 bases, there was a span of 15 bases. The CDR3 is 15 amino acids. CDR1 is SGHVS, CDR2 FQNEAQ, per germline. The chain's CDR3 is CASLAASLGANVLTF. CDR3 bases: TGTGCCAGCCTCGCTGCGAGCCTCGGGGCCAACGTCCTGACTTTC.

V is TRBV7-2 and J is TRBJ1-6; 7 nucleotides align to TRBD1. This CDR3 spans 16 amino acids. V lost 1 base, J lost 6 bases, and 6 bases stayed unmatched. Germline V gene data show CDR1 as SGHTA and CDR2 as FQGNSA. Written as DNA, the CDR3 is TGTGCCAGCAGCTTAGTTGCCGACAGGGTTAATTCACCCCTCCACTTT. It encodes CASSLVADRVNSPLHF.

This rearrangement joins TRBV3-1 (or the pseudogene TRBV3-2) to TRBJ2-1, with a tentative D call TRBD2 (6 bases). Germline CDR1 is LGHDT and CDR2 is YNNKEL (reference sequence). The CDR3 spans 15 residues. The germline V and J ends were trimmed by 3 bases and 7 bases, with 16 bases remaining between them. This CDR3 reads CASSHAGSGLNEQFF. The CDR3 DNA reads TGTGCCAGCAGCCACGCGGGATCAGGGTTAAATGAGCAGTTCTTC.

The chain uses TRBV28 and TRBJ2-7; 11 bases map to TRBD2. In germline, CDR1 is MDHEN, CDR2 SYDVKM. Losses at the gene ends were 10 bases for V and 4 bases for J; bases not matched to a gene: 6. The CDR3 has 13 amino acids. The chain's CDR3 is CATTSGSWYEQYF. Here the CDR3 DNA reads TGTGCCACAACTAGCGGGAGTTGGTACGAGCAGTACTTC.

The chain recombines TRBV5-4 with TRBJ2-5, with D perhaps TRBD2 (6 bases). The CDR3 runs 14 residues. V lost 3 bases and J lost 10, with 19 bases in between. Germline lookup yields CDR1 SGHNT and CDR2 YYREEE (reference sequence). The CDR3: CASSSPGQGGGQYF. The CDR3, as DNA: TGTGCCAGCAGCTCCCCGGGGCAGGGAGGTGGCCAGTACTTC.

The chain carries TRBV11-2 and TRBJ2-7; 8 nucleotides agree with TRBD2. CDR3 size: 14 residues. In germline, CDR1 is SGHAT, CDR2 FQNNGV. The J segment lost 9 bases and the V segment lost 5 bases, leaving 12 bases of the junction unmatched. CDR3 DNA sequence: TGTGCCAGCAGCCCGGGACTAGAGCTAAGGTGGCAGTACTTC. As protein: CASSPGLELRWQYF.

The chain joins TRBV19 to TRBJ2-4, with a possible D match to TRBD1 (5 bases). This CDR3 has 13 residues. CDR1 LNHDA and CDR2 SQIVND come from the germline V gene (reference sequence). Trimming stripped 8 bases from V and 2 bases from J, with 10 bases between. The DNA of the CDR3 is TGTGCCAGTTGCGACAGCTCCAAAAACATTCAGTACTTC. This encodes CASCDSSKNIQYF.

This chain uses TRBV12-3 or TRBV12-4 with TRBJ2-5; 7 nucleotides align to TRBD2. V was pared by 6 bases and J by 7 bases, with 8 bases of the junction left unmatched. This CDR3 spans 13 amino acids. The CDR3 sequence: CASRAGTGGTQYF. In DNA form, the CDR3 reads TGTGCCAGCAGGGCCGGGACGGGAGGGACCCAGTACTTC.

This clone has just one count. This chain uses TRBV13 with TRBJ2-1; D not resolved. The germline V and J ends were trimmed by 1 base and 7 bases, with 8 bases remaining between them. CDR1 and CDR2 from the germline V gene are PRHDT and FYEKMQ (reference sequence). The CDR3 runs 13 residues. The CDR3 spells CASSLDPPNEQFF. For the CDR3, the DNA is TGTGCCAGCAGCTTAGATCCCCCAAATGAGCAGTTCTTC.

This sequence joins TRBV2 and TRBJ1-1; a weak D match, TRBD1 (5 bases). This CDR3 has 14 amino acids. Germline CDR1 is SNHLY and CDR2 is FYNNEI. With 3 bases removed from V and 0 bases from J, the gap between germline ends came to 8 bases. DNA of the CDR3: TGTGCCAGCAGTGAGGGGCCAATGAACACTGAAGCTTTCTTT. Residues: CASSEGPMNTEAFF.

The V gene is TRBV18, the J gene TRBJ2-5; perhaps TRBD2 as D (5 bases). The V end lost 6 bases, the J end lost 2 bases, and 25 bases lay between the germline ends. Germline-derived CDR1 and CDR2 are KGHSH and LQKENI. The CDR3 consists of 18 residues. The CDR3 bases are TGTGCCAGCTCCCCTAGGACTCCTAGTAACCTTTTTCAAGAGACCCAGTACTTC. This translates into CASSPRTPSNLFQETQYF.

This chain links TRBV7-9 with TRBJ2-1; no definite D call. V lost 1 base and J lost 7, with 8 bases in between. The CDR3 extends over 13 amino acids. The V gene's germline CDR1 is SEHNR and CDR2 FQNEAQ (reference sequence). The CDR3 nucleotides read TGTGCCAGCAGCTTAGGGGCCCGGAATGAGCAGTTCTTC. Its translation is CASSLGARNEQFF.

This rearrangement joins TRBV18 to TRBJ2-6, with TRBD1 as a possible D gene (7 bases). This CDR3 is built from 17 residues. CDR1 KGHSH and CDR2 LQKENI come from the germline V gene. Trimming took 2 bases from V and 4 from J, leaving 15 bases between them. DNA for the CDR3: TGTGCCAGCTCACCAGTCAGGGGGACTGGGGGGGCCAACGTCCTGACTTTC. It yields the protein CASSPVRGTGGANVLTF.

In its sample, this clone was seen a few times. V and J are TRBV9 and TRBJ2-2, with D unclear. The CDR3 is 12 amino acids. Trimming pared 4 bases from V and 7 bases from J, leaving 8 bases between. Germline lookup yields CDR1 SGDLS and CDR2 YYNGEE. The CDR3 protein is CASSPPRGELFF. The DNA of the CDR3 is TGTGCCAGCAGCCCCCCCCGCGGGGAGCTGTTTTTT.

This chain uses TRBV6-2 or TRBV6-3 with TRBJ2-5, with TRBD1 as a possible D gene (6 bases). The CDR3 totals 14 residues. With 4 bases removed from V and 6 bases from J, the gap between germline ends came to 15 bases. Germline values: CDR1 MNHEY, CDR2 SVGEGT. CDR3 sequence (DNA): TGTGCCAGCAGTTCCCCAGGGGATGGGAAGACCCAGTACTTC. It specifies CASSSPGDGKTQYF.

The chain joins TRBV27 to TRBJ2-3; a possible D gene is TRBD1 (5 bases). Looked up from germline, CDR1 is MNHEY and CDR2 is SMNVEV (reference sequence). V lost 0 bases, J lost 1 base, and 17 bases lay in between. CDR3 length equals 18 residues. As DNA, the CDR3 is TGTGCCAGCAGTTTATCGCGCGTCAGGGTTGGTGGCACAGATACGCAGTATTTT. It yields the protein CASSLSRVRVGGTDTQYF.

V and J are TRBV12-3 or TRBV12-4 and TRBJ2-1; tentative D call: TRBD1 (6 bases). Trimming stripped 8 bases from V and 4 bases from J, with 12 bases between. The CDR3 is 13 residues long. CDR3 in DNA: TGTGCCAGCCGAAGAGGGGGATACAATGAGCAGTTCTTC. Encoded protein: CASRRGGYNEQFF.

This clone was observed a single time. The genes are TRBV27 and TRBJ2-7; D possibly corresponds to TRBD1 (5 bases). Germline V CDR1 and CDR2: MNHEY, SMNVEV (reference sequence). This CDR3 has 15 amino acids. The ends were cut back, 6 bases at V and 2 bases at J, with 17 bases in the middle. CDR3 DNA: TGTGCCAGCAGGCTCAAATGGTCAGGGACCTACGAGCAGTACTTC. Protein sequence: CASRLKWSGTYEQYF.

The genes are TRBV20-1 and TRBJ1-4; D gene ambiguous. V shed 6 bases and J shed 8 bases, with 16 bases lying between them. CDR1 is DFQATT, CDR2 SNEGSKA, per germline (reference sequence). The CDR3 sequence is 13 residues long. CDR3 residues: CSASRGSDEKLFF. As DNA, the CDR3 is TGCAGTGCCAGTCGGGGATCTGACGAAAAACTGTTTTTT.